This entry lists 21 T cell receptor beta chains sequenced from one sample in a study of blood T cell repertoires in COVID-19 (dated by TCRdb to 2018 to 2021). Receptors were amplified or captured by the immunoSEQ multiplex PCR assay. The clones in this table, taken by TCRdb from immuneACCESS, are in-frame only. Not every clone is retained; where verified, under half of the shortfall comes from an unresolved V gene, and the cause of the rest is unknown. For this sample there are approximately 250,000 clones; 84% appear just once. About 2% of the sample is in the top ten clones. Sequencing was done on a sample of peripheral blood. The receptor source for this set is a middle-aged man who had recovered from COVID-19.

The chain recombines TRBV7-8 with TRBJ1-6; no clear D gene. The CDR3 consists of 18 residues. Deletions cut 1 base from V and 0 bases from J, with 13 bases between. Germline CDR1 and CDR2: SGHVS and FQNEAQ. The CDR3 reads CASSLVRVDSSYNSPLHF. CDR3 nucleotides: TGTGCCAGCAGCTTAGTACGGGTCGATAGCTCCTATAATTCACCCCTCCACTTT.

Here the CDR3 DNA reads TGTGCCAGCAGGACCGGGACTAGCGGCACCTTCCAAGAGACCCAGTACTTC. This gives the protein CASRTGTSGTFQETQYF. The rearrangement joins TRBV5-8 to TRBJ2-5; 11 nucleotides align to TRBD2. CDR3 size: 17 residues. Germline V gene sequence: CDR1 SGHTS, CDR2 YDEGEE. The ends lost 5 bases at V and 1 base at J; junction bases unmatched: 10.

The rearrangement uses TRBV10-3 and TRBJ2-2; 12 bases align to TRBD2. With V trimmed by 10 bases and J by 0 bases, 3 bases remained unmatched. CDR3 size: 15 residues. The V gene's germline CDR1 is ENHRY and CDR2 SYGVKD. The CDR3 DNA is TGTGCCACCGGACTAGCGGGGACGAACACCGGGGAGCTGTTTTTT. It is translated as CATGLAGTNTGELFF.

The rearrangement joins TRBV7-2 to TRBJ1-3, with D possibly TRBD1 on 5 matching bases. Germline CDR1 is SGHTA and CDR2 is FQGNSA. This CDR3 is built from 16 residues. V lost 5 bases to trimming and J lost 4 bases, with 18 bases between them. CDR3 sequence: CASSPIGGGTGNTIYF. The CDR3 DNA follows: TGTGCCAGCAGCCCGATAGGTGGAGGGACCGGAAACACCATATATTTT.

This clone was counted many times. V gene TRBV30 combines with J gene TRBJ1-5, with D perhaps TRBD1 (5 bases). Germline CDR1 is GTSNPN and CDR2 is SVGIG (reference sequence). The CDR3 contains 14 residues. The germline V and J ends were trimmed by 5 bases and 3 bases, with 14 bases remaining between them. The CDR3 sequence: CAWDQGTLNQPQHF. CDR3 nucleotide sequence: TGTGCCTGGGATCAAGGGACTCTCAATCAGCCCCAGCATTTT.

In the case of this clone: At the DNA level, this CDR3 is encoded by other sequences in the same sample as well. V usage is TRBV18 and J usage is TRBJ2-2, with D possibly matching TRBD1 (6 bases). In germline, CDR1 is KGHSH, CDR2 LQKENI. This CDR3 region has 15 residues. V dropped 4 bases and J dropped 1 base, with 10 bases sitting between them. CDR3 amino acids: CASSLGTRNTGELFF. CDR3 sequence (DNA): TGTGCCAGCTCACTTGGGACAAGGAACACCGGGGAGCTGTTTTTT.

The CDR3 region is CASSPDRGYTEAFF. CDR3 bases: TGTGCCAGCTCCCCAGACAGGGGATACACTGAAGCTTTCTTT. This chain links TRBV18 with TRBJ1-1, with TRBD1 matching 8 bases. The junction had 6 bases not matched to a gene; V was cut back by 6 bases and J by 3 bases. The CDR3 is 14 residues long. Germline V gives CDR1 KGHSH, CDR2 LQKENI.

This sequence joins TRBV7-8 and TRBJ2-7; perhaps TRBD2 as D (6 bases). The CDR3 runs to 15 residues. Germline loops: CDR1 SGHVS, CDR2 FQNEAQ. Trimming removed 0 bases from V and 7 bases from J, with 16 bases in between. The CDR3, as DNA: TGTGCCAGCAGCTTAGCGATAGCGGACCCGGGAGAGCAGTACTTC. It encodes CASSLAIADPGEQYF.

V gene TRBV5-1 combines with J gene TRBJ2-7; 9 positions match TRBD1. Germline V gene sequence: CDR1 SGHRS, CDR2 YFSETQ. CDR3 size: 14 residues. The V gene end was trimmed by 5 bases and the J gene end by 2 bases; junction bases not matched to a gene: 5. Written as DNA, the CDR3 is TGCGCCAGCAGACTATGGACAGGGGCCTACGAGCAGTACTTC. It specifies CASRLWTGAYEQYF.

The V and J genes are TRBV3-1 (or the pseudogene TRBV3-2) and TRBJ2-3; tentative D call: TRBD1 (5 bases). The germline CDR1 and CDR2 sequences are LGHDT and YNNKEL (reference sequence). Trimming removed 3 bases from V and 2 bases from J, with 6 bases in between. The CDR3 runs 13 residues. DNA for the CDR3: TGTGCCAGCAGCCAGGGGCCCACAGATACGCAGTATTTT. Its translation is CASSQGPTDTQYF.

V and J are TRBV19 and TRBJ1-3; D is ambiguous. Looked up from germline, CDR1 is LNHDA and CDR2 is SQIVND (reference sequence). The CDR3 has 16 amino acids. V was trimmed by 3 bases and J by 0 bases, leaving 12 bases between them. The CDR3: CASSMEPESSGNTIYF. CDR3 DNA: TGTGCCAGTAGTATGGAGCCCGAGAGCTCTGGAAACACCATATATTTT.

The chain joins TRBV21-1 to TRBJ1-6. TRBV21-1 is flagged as a pseudogene. The CDR3 has 16 amino acids. Here the CDR3 DNA reads TGTGCCAGCAGCACGCGGGGGAATAGGGGTAATTCACCCCTCCACTTT. Its translation is CASSTRGNRGNSPLHF.

The chain recombines TRBV10-2 with TRBJ2-1; 11 bases align to TRBD2. Looked up from germline, CDR1 is WSHSY and CDR2 is SAAADI. V shed 7 bases, J shed 2 bases, and the junction held 4 bases outside the gene matches. This CDR3 is built from 15 residues. The CDR3 loop reads CASIIAGGTYNEQFF. As DNA, the CDR3 is TGCGCCAGCATTATAGCGGGGGGGACCTACAATGAGCAGTTCTTC.

This clone appeared a single time. V is TRBV6-5 and J is TRBJ2-7, with D perhaps TRBD2 (6 bases). The CDR3 consists of 14 residues. Trimming left V 6 bases short and J 7 bases short, with 19 bases between. From germline, CDR1 is MNHEY and CDR2 SVGAGI. The CDR3 loop is CASRAPGLLEEQYF. The CDR3 region has the DNA TGTGCCAGCAGAGCCCCGGGACTTCTTGAGGAGCAGTACTTC.

The chain joins TRBV18 to TRBJ2-3, with 12 bases matching TRBD2. Unmatched junction bases numbered 13, after V lost 2 bases and J lost 1 base. Germline CDR1 KGHSH, CDR2 LQKENI. The CDR3 has 20 amino acids. The DNA of the CDR3 is TGTGCCAGCTCACCAGGACTAGCGGGATTGTTTTTGACGGGCACAGATACGCAGTATTTT. This sequence encodes CASSPGLAGLFLTGTDTQYF.

V gene TRBV29-1 combines with J gene TRBJ2-7; 8 nucleotides match TRBD1. The CDR3 runs to 13 residues. V lost 5 bases and J lost 4; bases outside the gene matches: 7. CDR1 and CDR2 from the germline V gene are SQVTM and ANQGSEA. The CDR3, as DNA: TGCAGCGTTCTGACAGGGGAACCTTACGAGCAGTACTTC. Its protein is CSVLTGEPYEQYF.

CDR3 amino acids: CASSTLAGSVDTQYF. The CDR3 nucleotides are TGCGCCAGCAGCACCTTAGCGGGGTCGGTAGATACGCAGTATTTT. The rearrangement uses TRBV5-1 and TRBJ2-3; TRBD2 matches 8 bases. CDR1 SGHRS and CDR2 YFSETQ come from the germline V gene. This CDR3 comprises 15 residues. V shed 4 bases, J shed 5 bases, and the junction held 9 bases outside the gene matches. The full variable domain, with the rest looked up from reference TRBV5-1 and TRBJ2-3, is KAGVTQTPRYLIKTRGQQVTLSCSPISGHRSVSWYQQTPGQGLQFLFEYFSETQRNKGNFPGRFSGRQFSNSRSEMNVSTLELGDSALYLCASSTLAGSVDTQYFGPGTRLTVL.

This clone was found a few times. This chain uses TRBV5-4 with TRBJ1-2, with a possible D match to TRBD1 (6 bases). The V gene's germline CDR1 is SGHNT and CDR2 YYREEE (reference sequence). V lost 4 bases to trimming and J lost 3 bases, with 13 bases between them. The CDR3 has 14 amino acids. DNA of the CDR3: TGTGCCAGCAGCCTACAGGGTATCGACTATGGCTACACCTTC. This translates into CASSLQGIDYGYTF.

V gene TRBV5-1 combines with J gene TRBJ2-7; 7 bases are a match to TRBD1. Per germline, CDR1 SGHRS and CDR2 YFSETQ. This CDR3 has 15 residues. V dropped 4 bases and J dropped 6; count of bases not matched to a gene: 13. This CDR3 reads CASSLWSTGSGEQYF. The CDR3 coding sequence is TGCGCCAGCAGCCTTTGGTCGACAGGGTCGGGCGAGCAGTACTTC.

The V gene is TRBV6-5, the J gene TRBJ1-4; 8 nucleotides match TRBD1. This CDR3 has 14 amino acids. Trimming removed 6 bases from V and 6 bases from J; junction bases left unmatched: 6. Germline lookup yields CDR1 MNHEY and CDR2 SVGAGI. This CDR3 is CASRSQGGDEKLFF. The CDR3 region has the DNA TGTGCCAGCAGGTCACAGGGGGGAGATGAAAAACTGTTTTTT.

The rearrangement uses TRBV30 and TRBJ1-1; 10 bases fit TRBD1. The germline V gene has CDR1 GTSNPN and CDR2 SVGIG (reference sequence). V was pared by 3 bases and J by 1 base, with 14 bases of the junction left unmatched. The CDR3 spans 18 residues. CDR3 region: CAWSGQGENLVGNTEAFF. As DNA, the CDR3 is TGTGCCTGGAGCGGACAGGGGGAAAACTTGGTTGGGAACACTGAAGCTTTCTTT.